Shown below are 21 T cell receptor beta chains from a single sample sequenced in a study of blood T cells in healthy people across ages. With a J-beta primer mix and a sample-barcoded 5' primer, a second PCR ran about 6 to 11 cycles. TCRdb reprocessed the 5' RACE reads via MiXCR and lists one record per CDR3 protein. Of more than 1.4 million distinct CDR3 sequences detected, 42% appear once; the ten largest clones hold roughly 7.9%. Input material: blood. The receptors shown here come from a young woman in good health.

The CDR3 nucleotides read TGTGCCAGCAGCCAAGTGGGACAGTACACCGGGGAGCTGTTTTTT. It is translated as CASSQVGQYTGELFF. V is TRBV4-2 and J is TRBJ2-2; 7 nucleotides align to TRBD1. This CDR3 comprises 15 residues. With V trimmed by 1 base and J by 3 bases, 2 bases remained unmatched. Germline V gene data show CDR1 as LGHNA and CDR2 as YNFKEQ.

The chain recombines TRBV2 with TRBJ1-4; D is unclear. The CDR3 sequence is 11 residues long. V was cut by 7 bases and J by 8 bases, with 8 bases left in between. Germline V CDR1 and CDR2: SNHLY, FYNNEI. CDR3 region: CASMSGEKLFF. The CDR3 DNA follows: TGTGCCAGCATGTCCGGAGAAAAACTGTTTTTT.

This chain joins TRBV12-3 or TRBV12-4 and TRBJ2-1; the D call may be TRBD1 or TRBD2 (6 bases each). The CDR3 is 15 amino acids. Trimming left V 0 bases short and J 8 bases short, with 14 bases between. CDR3 coding DNA: TGTGCCAGCAGTTTAGCGCGACAGGAGGGTTATGAGCAGTTCTTC. This encodes CASSLARQEGYEQFF.

This chain links TRBV3-1 with TRBJ2-1; 8 bases align to TRBD1. Germline loops: CDR1 LGHDT, CDR2 YNNKEL (reference sequence). The V and J ends lost 1 base and 2 bases, in that order; junction bases with no gene match: 4. CDR3 length: 16 residues. CDR3 sequence: CASSQGRGQAYNEQFF. The CDR3 nucleotides read TGTGCCAGCAGCCAAGGAAGGGGACAGGCCTACAATGAGCAGTTCTTC.

The chain links TRBV5-1 to TRBJ1-1; D is uncertain. The length of the CDR3 is 16 residues. Trimming pared 4 bases from V and 0 bases from J, leaving 16 bases between. From germline, CDR1 is SGHRS and CDR2 YFSETQ. CDR3 loop: CASSGGGRTMNTEAFF. As DNA, the CDR3 is TGCGCCAGCAGCGGCGGTGGACGGACCATGAACACTGAAGCTTTCTTT.

The V and J genes are TRBV7-9 and TRBJ2-2, with D maybe TRBD2 (7 bases). V was pared by 2 bases and J by 3 bases, with 10 bases between. This CDR3 is built from 15 residues. The germline CDR1 and CDR2 sequences are SEHNR and FQNEAQ (reference sequence). In DNA, the CDR3 is TGTGCCAGCAGCTTACCGGGGGGCGACACCGGGGAGCTGTTTTTT. Amino acids: CASSLPGGDTGELFF.

CDR3 nucleotides: TGTGCCAGCAGATCAGGTAACGCGGGACAGGGGAACCACGAGCAGTACTTC. As protein: CASRSGNAGQGNHEQYF. The chain couples TRBV6-1 to TRBJ2-4, with 10 positions matching TRBD1. The J call is uncertain, as TRBJ2-7 better fits the DNA end. The CDR3 length is 17 residues. Germline lookup yields CDR1 MNHNS and CDR2 SASEGT.

This clonotype has only a few counts. V is TRBV15 and J is TRBJ1-5, with TRBD1 identical over 9 bases. The CDR3 runs to 16 residues. The junction had 10 bases not matched to a gene; V was cut back by 4 bases and J by 6 bases. CDR1 is LNHNV and CDR2 is YYDKDF in the germline V gene (reference sequence). The CDR3 DNA reads as TGTGCCACCAGCACCCTTACAGGGGGCGCGTTTCAGCCCCAGCATTTT. Its protein product is CATSTLTGGAFQPQHF.

This clonotype was detected a few times. The chain couples TRBV4-1 to TRBJ2-7, with 7 bases identical to TRBD2. The CDR3 is 16 residues long. Trimming took 1 base from V and 2 from J; bases not matched to a gene: 8. CDR1 and CDR2 (germline): MGHRA, YSYEKL. DNA of the CDR3: TGCGCCAGCAGCCAAGTGGGCGGGAGTGGGACCTACGAGCAGTACTTC. It encodes CASSQVGGSGTYEQYF.

Remarks on this clonotype: This could be a read error, since a much larger clone is one nucleotide away. The CDR3 DNA follows: TGCGCCAACAGCCCCCCCGGGACGGGGAATTCACCCCTCCACTTT. Translation: CANSPPGTGNSPLHF. The chain combines TRBV5-1 with TRBJ1-6; perhaps TRBD1 as D (5 bases). Looked up from germline, CDR1 is SGHRS and CDR2 is YFSETQ. The CDR3 spans 15 residues.

The J gene is TRBJ1-2, the V gene TRBV7-9; D might be TRBD1 (6 bases). The germline gives CDR1 SEHNR, CDR2 FQNEAQ (reference sequence). The CDR3 runs to 13 residues. Trimming took 5 bases from V and 4 from J, leaving 11 bases between them. The DNA of the CDR3 is TGTGCCAGCAGCATTAGGGGGTTCTATGGCTACACCTTC. It yields the protein CASSIRGFYGYTF.

In its sample, this clonotype was seen a few times. This may be a read error: a much more frequent sequence differs by one nucleotide. V usage is TRBV10-3 and J usage is TRBJ2-7; TRBD1 or TRBD2 may be the D gene (6 bases each). Germline lookup yields CDR1 ENHRY and CDR2 SYGVKD. The CDR3 loop spans 14 amino acids. The V and J ends lost 6 bases and 2 bases respectively, with 14 bases between them. The CDR3 DNA reads as TGTGCCATCAGGGGGGCGGGACCTGCCTACGAGCAGTACTTC. Protein sequence: CAIRGAGPAYEQYF.

The V gene is TRBV12-3 or TRBV12-4, the J gene TRBJ2-1, with 9 bases aligning to TRBD2. J lost 12 bases, V lost 4 bases, and 13 bases had no gene match. The length of the CDR3 is 15 residues. The DNA for the CDR3 is TGTGCCAGCAGTTCTAGCGGGAAAGCGGGAGAGCCGCAGTTCTTC. Its protein product is CASSSSGKAGEPQFF.

This clonotype was counted a few times. This sequence joins TRBV7-3 and TRBJ1-1; weak D call: TRBD1 (6 bases). V was pared by 5 bases and J by 3 bases, with 13 bases between. The germline V gene has CDR1 SGHTA and CDR2 FQGTGA. There are 14 residues in the CDR3. Written as DNA, the CDR3 is TGTGCCAGCAGCACCTCATCAGGGGACACTGAAGCTTTCTTT. Amino acid sequence: CASSTSSGDTEAFF.

This clonotype has a single count. At one end, the junction sequence differs from germline, possibly due to a read error. The chain employs TRBV19 and TRBJ1-2; D possibly corresponds to TRBD1 (6 bases). CDR1 is LNHDA, CDR2 SQIVND, per germline (reference sequence). This CDR3 has 14 residues. The CDR3 DNA is TGTGCCAGTAGTCGGGGGCAGGGCGTCTATGACTACACCTTC. Protein sequence: CASSRGQGVYDYTF. Variable domain in full (rest from reference TRBV19 and TRBJ1-2): DGGITQSPKYLFRKEGQNVTLSCEQNLNHDAMYWYRQDPGQGLRLIYYSQIVNDFQKGDIAEGYSVSREKKESFPLTVTSAQKNPTAFYLCASSRGQGVYDYTFGSGTRLTVV.

The chain has TRBV7-2 and TRBJ2-5; TRBD2 matches 11 bases. J gave up 5 bases and V 4 bases, and 15 bases lay outside the gene matches. The CDR3 length is 18 residues. Germline-derived CDR1 and CDR2 are SGHTA and FQGNSA. As DNA, the CDR3 is TGTGCCAGCAGCTCCCATTCGGGACTAGCGGACGGTGGGGAGACCCAGTACTTC. This encodes CASSSHSGLADGGETQYF.

As to this clonotype: Just one base apart from a much larger clone, this may be a read error. As DNA, the CDR3 is TGTGCCAGCAGTCTATGGGGTAGCGGGATAGTAAATGAGCAGTACTTC. Protein product: CASSLWGSGIVNEQYF. The chain has TRBV12-3 or TRBV12-4 and TRBJ2-7; 8 positions agree with TRBD2. V dropped 5 bases and J dropped 7; count of bases not matched to a gene: 16. The CDR3 totals 16 residues.

The V and J genes are TRBV20-1 and TRBJ2-1, with a tentative D call TRBD2 (6 bases). The J call is in doubt because the DNA end fits TRBJ2-7 better. Germline V gives CDR1 DFQATT, CDR2 SNEGSKA (reference sequence). CDR3 size: 14 residues. Written as DNA, the CDR3 is TGCAGTGCTAGACCAGCGGGCTCCTACAATGAGCAGTACTTC. Translated: CSARPAGSYNEQYF.

V usage is TRBV5-1 and J usage is TRBJ2-5; 8 bases map to TRBD2. This CDR3 comprises 18 residues. Germline lookup yields CDR1 SGHRS and CDR2 YFSETQ. J was trimmed by 1 base and V by 4 bases; bases with no gene match: 15. In DNA form, the CDR3 reads TGCGCCAGCAGCATCGTCACTAGCGGCCGGGCGGGCCAAGAGACCCAGTACTTC. This sequence encodes CASSIVTSGRAGQETQYF.

This clonotype was found many times. This chain's CDR3 is CASRLGSTDTQYF. In nucleotides, the CDR3 is TGTGCCAGCAGACTAGGTAGCACAGATACGCAGTATTTT. The V call is TRBV2, the J call TRBJ2-3; TRBD2 is a possible D gene (5 bases). Per germline, CDR1 SNHLY and CDR2 FYNNEI. The CDR3 runs to 13 residues. Trimming took off 6 bases at V and 0 bases at J, with 7 bases between the two ends.

There are a few counts of this clonotype. The chain employs TRBV7-8 and TRBJ1-6, with D hard to call. CDR3 size: 19 residues. With 4 bases removed from V and 0 bases from J, the gap between germline ends came to 19 bases. CDR1 is SGHVS and CDR2 is FQNEAQ in the germline V gene. The CDR3 bases are TGTGCCAGCAGCTATTATCGGGGAGGAACGAGCTCCTATAATTCACCCCTCCACTTT. This encodes CASSYYRGGTSSYNSPLHF.